These T cell receptor beta chains were read from a single sample in a study of Ad26.COV2.S vaccination and SARS-CoV-2 variants. Clones were read by immunoSEQ multiplex PCR, and TCRdb kept only the in-frame ones, dropping some. The sample includes about 400,000 clones, 92% of them seen just once. This material consisted of peripheral blood, taken in a trial of Ad26.COV2.S vaccine versus placebo. The receptors derive from a person between 18 and 65 years old who received the Ad26.COV2.S COVID-19 vaccine or a placebo. Both conserved end residues are part of each CDR3. The order of the fields is J gene, D gene, V gene, CDR3 length, clone size, CDR3 DNA, CDR3 protein. D genes are given only for firm matches. Size is omitted from some rows. Given values are once, few, many or a class for expanded clones.

J gene: TRBJ2-1; D gene: .; V gene: TRBV10-3; CDR3 length: 15; clone size: .; CDR3 DNA: TGTGCCATCAGTGAGTCCGAAGTCTCCTACAATGAGCAGTTCTTC; CDR3 protein: CAISESEVSYNEQFF
J gene: TRBJ2-7; D gene: .; V gene: TRBV6-2/TRBV6-3; CDR3 length: 16; clone size: .; CDR3 DNA: TGTGCCAGCAGTTACTTAGGGACATCCCACTCCTACGAGCAGTACTTC; CDR3 protein: CASSYLGTSHSYEQYF
J gene: TRBJ1-1; D gene: .; V gene: TRBV6-5; CDR3 length: 12; clone size: .; CDR3 DNA: TGTGCCAGCAGTTACGGGGGGTCAGAAGCTTTCTTT; CDR3 protein: CASSYGGSEAFF
J gene: TRBJ1-5; D gene: TRBD1; V gene: TRBV4-1; CDR3 length: 18; clone size: .; CDR3 DNA: TGCGCCAGCAGCCAAGATCGGACAGGGGACCTTAGCAATCAGCCCCAGCATTTT; CDR3 protein: CASSQDRTGDLSNQPQHF
J gene: TRBJ2-3; D gene: .; V gene: TRBV15; CDR3 length: 14; clone size: .; CDR3 DNA: TGTGCCACCAGGGGCAGGGGTTGGACAGATACGCAGTATTTT; CDR3 protein: CATRGRGWTDTQYF
J gene: TRBJ2-7; D gene: TRBD2; V gene: TRBV3-1/TRBV3-2; CDR3 length: 16; clone size: .; CDR3 DNA: TGTGCCAGCAGCCAAGAACTAGCGGGGACGAACTACGAGCAGTACTTC; CDR3 protein: CASSQELAGTNYEQYF
J gene: TRBJ2-5; D gene: TRBD2; V gene: TRBV7-9; CDR3 length: 15; clone size: once; CDR3 DNA: TGTGCCAGCAGCTTATTAGCGGGGGTTCAAGAGACCCAGTACTTC; CDR3 protein: CASSLLAGVQETQYF
J gene: TRBJ1-1; D gene: .; V gene: TRBV9; CDR3 length: 11; clone size: .; CDR3 DNA: TGTGCCAGCAGCCCGGGCACTGAAGCTTTCTTT; CDR3 protein: CASSPGTEAFF
J gene: TRBJ2-5; D gene: TRBD2; V gene: TRBV19; CDR3 length: 13; clone size: .; CDR3 DNA: TGTGCCAGTAGGGGACTAGCGGGGGAGACCCAGTACTTC; CDR3 protein: CASRGLAGETQYF
J gene: TRBJ1-3; D gene: TRBD1; V gene: TRBV11-2; CDR3 length: 16; clone size: .; CDR3 DNA: TGTGCCAGCAGCTCCTGGACAGGGTCATCTGGAAACACCATATATTTT; CDR3 protein: CASSSWTGSSGNTIYF
J gene: TRBJ2-7; D gene: .; V gene: TRBV28; CDR3 length: 13; clone size: .; CDR3 DNA: TGTGCCAGCAGGCCTCAGGGCCCCTACGAGCAGTACTTC; CDR3 protein: CASRPQGPYEQYF
J gene: TRBJ2-5; D gene: TRBD1; V gene: TRBV2; CDR3 length: 14; clone size: .; CDR3 DNA: TGTGCCAGCAGCAAACAGGGGGTCCAAGAGACCCAGTACTTC; CDR3 protein: CASSKQGVQETQYF
J gene: TRBJ2-7; D gene: TRBD1; V gene: TRBV30; CDR3 length: 13; clone size: once; CDR3 DNA: TGTGCCTGGAGATGGGGACAGCCCTACGAGCAGTACTTC; CDR3 protein: CAWRWGQPYEQYF
J gene: TRBJ2-1; D gene: TRBD2; V gene: TRBV9; CDR3 length: 15; clone size: .; CDR3 DNA: TGTGCCAGCAGCGTAGAGGCTAGCGGGGGTATTGAGCAGTTCTTC; CDR3 protein: CASSVEASGGIEQFF
J gene: TRBJ1-2; D gene: .; V gene: TRBV27; CDR3 length: 13; clone size: .; CDR3 DNA: TGTGCCAGCAGTTACAGGGTTGACTATGGCTACACCTTC; CDR3 protein: CASSYRVDYGYTF
J gene: TRBJ2-7; D gene: .; V gene: TRBV23-1; CDR3 length: 15; clone size: .; CDR3 DNA: TGCGCCAGCCCCGGGGCGTGCGGGGGCGCGTACGAGCAGTACTTC; CDR3 protein: CASPGACGGAYEQYF
J gene: TRBJ2-3; D gene: TRBD1; V gene: TRBV5-1; CDR3 length: 15; clone size: .; CDR3 DNA: TGCGCCAGCAGCTACGACAGGGGTCCTCAAGGTACGCAGTATTTT; CDR3 protein: CASSYDRGPQGTQYF
J gene: TRBJ2-5; D gene: TRBD1; V gene: TRBV18; CDR3 length: 15; clone size: .; CDR3 DNA: TGTGCCAGCTCACCCAACACAGGGGGCGAAGAGACCCAGTACTTC; CDR3 protein: CASSPNTGGEETQYF
J gene: TRBJ2-5; D gene: .; V gene: TRBV9; CDR3 length: 14; clone size: .; CDR3 DNA: TGTGCCAGCAGCGGGACAGTAAGGGGAGAGACCCAGTACTTC; CDR3 protein: CASSGTVRGETQYF
J gene: TRBJ1-2; D gene: .; V gene: TRBV9; CDR3 length: 15; clone size: .; CDR3 DNA: TGTGCCAGCAGCCCCTGGTGGGGGGACGGCTATGGCTACACCTTC; CDR3 protein: CASSPWWGDGYGYTF
J gene: TRBJ2-1; D gene: TRBD2; V gene: TRBV7-6; CDR3 length: 14; clone size: once; CDR3 DNA: TGTGCCAGCAGCCGGCCGGGGGGTTACAATGAGCAGTTCTTC; CDR3 protein: CASSRPGGYNEQFF
J gene: TRBJ1-1; D gene: .; V gene: TRBV18; CDR3 length: 15; clone size: .; CDR3 DNA: TGTGCCAGCTCACTATTGGATTCATCGAACACTGAAGCTTTCTTT; CDR3 protein: CASSLLDSSNTEAFF
J gene: TRBJ2-7; D gene: TRBD2; V gene: TRBV2; CDR3 length: 13; clone size: .; CDR3 DNA: TGTGCCACACGGCCTAGCGGGGGACTCGAGCAGTACTTC; CDR3 protein: CATRPSGGLEQYF
J gene: TRBJ1-5; D gene: .; V gene: TRBV5-8; CDR3 length: 16; clone size: once; CDR3 DNA: TGTGCCAGCAGCCCGGGGAGCAGAAATTACAATCAGCCCCAGCATTTT; CDR3 protein: CASSPGSRNYNQPQHF
J gene: TRBJ2-5; D gene: .; V gene: TRBV6-2/TRBV6-3; CDR3 length: 14; clone size: .; CDR3 DNA: TGTGCCAGCAGTTGGAGGGGGCCCGAAGAGACCCAGTACTTC; CDR3 protein: CASSWRGPEETQYF
J gene: TRBJ2-3; D gene: .; V gene: TRBV21-1; CDR3 length: 16; clone size: .; CDR3 DNA: TGTGCCAGCAGCAAAGGGCGGCGGGGGACCACAGATACGCAGTATTTT; CDR3 protein: CASSKGRRGTTDTQYF
J gene: TRBJ2-5; D gene: TRBD2; V gene: TRBV4-1; CDR3 length: 14; clone size: .; CDR3 DNA: TGCGCCAGCAGTGATAGCGGGGGGGCCATCACCCAGTACTTC; CDR3 protein: CASSDSGGAITQYF
J gene: TRBJ2-1; D gene: TRBD2; V gene: TRBV29-1; CDR3 length: 17; clone size: .; CDR3 DNA: TGCAGCGTTGAAGGGTCTAGCGGGGGTCGCTCCTACAATGAGCAGTTCTTC; CDR3 protein: CSVEGSSGGRSYNEQFF
J gene: TRBJ1-4; D gene: TRBD1; V gene: TRBV2; CDR3 length: 14; clone size: .; CDR3 DNA: TGTGCCAGCAGTCGAGGAGGGGGCGGAGAAAAACTGTTTTTT; CDR3 protein: CASSRGGGGEKLFF
J gene: TRBJ2-5; D gene: TRBD2; V gene: TRBV20-1; CDR3 length: 15; clone size: .; CDR3 DNA: TGCAGTGCTAGTCGGGCTAGCGGGGGTAAAGAGACCCAGTACTTC; CDR3 protein: CSASRASGGKETQYF
J gene: TRBJ1-5; D gene: .; V gene: TRBV15; CDR3 length: 16; clone size: .; CDR3 DNA: TGTGCCACCAGCAGAGAGGGGAGAGAGGGCCATCAGCCCCAGCATTTT; CDR3 protein: CATSREGREGHQPQHF
J gene: TRBJ2-5; D gene: .; V gene: TRBV6-5; CDR3 length: 13; clone size: .; CDR3 DNA: TGTGCCAGCAGTTACGGTGGAGTGGAGACCCAGTACTTC; CDR3 protein: CASSYGGVETQYF
J gene: TRBJ1-3; D gene: .; V gene: TRBV30; CDR3 length: 13; clone size: .; CDR3 DNA: TGTGCCTGGAGTGGCAGCTCTGGAAACACCATATATTTT; CDR3 protein: CAWSGSSGNTIYF
J gene: TRBJ1-4; D gene: .; V gene: TRBV4-2; CDR3 length: 16; clone size: .; CDR3 DNA: TGTGCCAGCAGCCAAGATTTAGGCCGGGGGGATGAAAAACTGTTTTTT; CDR3 protein: CASSQDLGRGDEKLFF
J gene: TRBJ2-7; D gene: .; V gene: TRBV27; CDR3 length: 12; clone size: .; CDR3 DNA: TGTGCCAGCAGTTTGACCGGGGACGAGCAGTACTTC; CDR3 protein: CASSLTGDEQYF
J gene: TRBJ1-1; D gene: TRBD1; V gene: TRBV6-5; CDR3 length: 15; clone size: .; CDR3 DNA: TGTGCCAGCAGTTACTCGTTCCAGGGGGCCACTGAAGCTTTCTTT; CDR3 protein: CASSYSFQGATEAFF
J gene: TRBJ2-3; D gene: TRBD2; V gene: TRBV9; CDR3 length: 15; clone size: .; CDR3 DNA: TGTGCCAGCAGCGGGGAAAGCGGGGAGACAGATACGCAGTATTTT; CDR3 protein: CASSGESGETDTQYF
J gene: TRBJ1-2; D gene: .; V gene: TRBV2; CDR3 length: 14; clone size: .; CDR3 DNA: TGTGCCAGCAGTGAATCGGGGATTATACAGGGCTACACCTTC; CDR3 protein: CASSESGIIQGYTF
J gene: TRBJ2-1; D gene: TRBD1; V gene: TRBV5-5; CDR3 length: 16; clone size: .; CDR3 DNA: TGTGCCAGCAGCTTGGAACAGGGGGCGCGGGGCGATGAGCAGTTCTTC; CDR3 protein: CASSLEQGARGDEQFF
J gene: TRBJ2-5; D gene: TRBD2; V gene: TRBV9; CDR3 length: 15; clone size: .; CDR3 DNA: TGTGCCAGCAGCGTGGGACTAGCTTTCCAAGAGACCCAGTACTTC; CDR3 protein: CASSVGLAFQETQYF
J gene: TRBJ1-1; D gene: .; V gene: TRBV9; CDR3 length: 17; clone size: .; CDR3 DNA: TGTGCCAGCAGCGTAGGAATAAGTGGGCAGAGGAACACTGAAGCTTTCTTT; CDR3 protein: CASSVGISGQRNTEAFF
J gene: TRBJ2-5; D gene: .; V gene: TRBV7-9; CDR3 length: 15; clone size: once; CDR3 DNA: TGTGCCAGCAGCTTACTGCCGACAGTACAAGAGACCCAGTACTTC; CDR3 protein: CASSLLPTVQETQYF
J gene: TRBJ2-6; D gene: .; V gene: TRBV5-1; CDR3 length: 17; clone size: .; CDR3 DNA: TGCGCCAGCAGCCAGACAGGAGCCAGTTCTGGGGCCAACGTCCTGACTTTC; CDR3 protein: CASSQTGASSGANVLTF
J gene: TRBJ2-1; D gene: .; V gene: TRBV7-7; CDR3 length: 14; clone size: .; CDR3 DNA: TGTGCCAGCAGCTTTTCCCCCACAGGGTCTGAGCAGTTCTTC; CDR3 protein: CASSFSPTGSEQFF
J gene: TRBJ1-1; D gene: .; V gene: TRBV5-6; CDR3 length: 17; clone size: .; CDR3 DNA: TGTGCCAGCAGCTTAATGCTGACGGGACAAGGGTTCGATGAAGCTTTCTTT; CDR3 protein: CASSLMLTGQGFDEAFF
J gene: TRBJ1-1; D gene: .; V gene: TRBV12-3/TRBV12-4; CDR3 length: 13; clone size: .; CDR3 DNA: TGTGCCAGCAGGATAGACAGACCCACTGAAGCTTTCTTT; CDR3 protein: CASRIDRPTEAFF
J gene: TRBJ1-2; D gene: .; V gene: TRBV4-3; CDR3 length: 14; clone size: .; CDR3 DNA: TGCGCCAGCAGCCAAGAATCTGGTGGCTATGGCTACACCTTC; CDR3 protein: CASSQESGGYGYTF
J gene: TRBJ2-1; D gene: .; V gene: TRBV10-3; CDR3 length: 16; clone size: once; CDR3 DNA: TGTGCCATCAGTGATACGGGGAAAGGGTCTTACAATGAGCAGTTCTTC; CDR3 protein: CAISDTGKGSYNEQFF
J gene: TRBJ2-4; D gene: TRBD1; V gene: TRBV5-4; CDR3 length: 11; clone size: .; CDR3 DNA: TGTGCCAGCAGCGTGGGACAGATTCAGTACTTC; CDR3 protein: CASSVGQIQYF
J gene: TRBJ1-6; D gene: TRBD1; V gene: TRBV27; CDR3 length: 18; clone size: .; CDR3 DNA: TGTGCCAGCAGTTTACGAAAAATCCGGGACAGGCTTAATTCACCCCTCCACTTT; CDR3 protein: CASSLRKIRDRLNSPLHF
J gene: TRBJ1-4; D gene: .; V gene: TRBV7-2; CDR3 length: 16; clone size: .; CDR3 DNA: TGTGCCAGCAGCCCACGGGGAGGGGTAGGCGGAGAAAAACTGTTTTTT; CDR3 protein: CASSPRGGVGGEKLFF
J gene: TRBJ2-1; D gene: TRBD1; V gene: TRBV9; CDR3 length: 16; clone size: once; CDR3 DNA: TGTGCCAGCAGCGAAGATGGGACAGGGGCTAGTAATGAGCAGTTCTTC; CDR3 protein: CASSEDGTGASNEQFF
J gene: TRBJ1-6; D gene: .; V gene: TRBV5-1; CDR3 length: 14; clone size: .; CDR3 DNA: TGCGCCAGCAGCTTGCGGGGTTTGGATTCACCCCTCCACTTT; CDR3 protein: CASSLRGLDSPLHF
J gene: TRBJ2-2; D gene: .; V gene: TRBV30; CDR3 length: 21; clone size: .; CDR3 DNA: TGTGCCTGGAGTGTACTTTTCTGGGGCCGGGGGCATACCGCGAACACCGGGGAGCTGTTTTTT; CDR3 protein: CAWSVLFWGRGHTANTGELFF
J gene: TRBJ2-1; D gene: TRBD2; V gene: TRBV7-2; CDR3 length: 15; clone size: once; CDR3 DNA: TGTGCCAGCAGTGGCGGGGGGTTTGTTTACAATGAGCAGTTCTTC; CDR3 protein: CASSGGGFVYNEQFF